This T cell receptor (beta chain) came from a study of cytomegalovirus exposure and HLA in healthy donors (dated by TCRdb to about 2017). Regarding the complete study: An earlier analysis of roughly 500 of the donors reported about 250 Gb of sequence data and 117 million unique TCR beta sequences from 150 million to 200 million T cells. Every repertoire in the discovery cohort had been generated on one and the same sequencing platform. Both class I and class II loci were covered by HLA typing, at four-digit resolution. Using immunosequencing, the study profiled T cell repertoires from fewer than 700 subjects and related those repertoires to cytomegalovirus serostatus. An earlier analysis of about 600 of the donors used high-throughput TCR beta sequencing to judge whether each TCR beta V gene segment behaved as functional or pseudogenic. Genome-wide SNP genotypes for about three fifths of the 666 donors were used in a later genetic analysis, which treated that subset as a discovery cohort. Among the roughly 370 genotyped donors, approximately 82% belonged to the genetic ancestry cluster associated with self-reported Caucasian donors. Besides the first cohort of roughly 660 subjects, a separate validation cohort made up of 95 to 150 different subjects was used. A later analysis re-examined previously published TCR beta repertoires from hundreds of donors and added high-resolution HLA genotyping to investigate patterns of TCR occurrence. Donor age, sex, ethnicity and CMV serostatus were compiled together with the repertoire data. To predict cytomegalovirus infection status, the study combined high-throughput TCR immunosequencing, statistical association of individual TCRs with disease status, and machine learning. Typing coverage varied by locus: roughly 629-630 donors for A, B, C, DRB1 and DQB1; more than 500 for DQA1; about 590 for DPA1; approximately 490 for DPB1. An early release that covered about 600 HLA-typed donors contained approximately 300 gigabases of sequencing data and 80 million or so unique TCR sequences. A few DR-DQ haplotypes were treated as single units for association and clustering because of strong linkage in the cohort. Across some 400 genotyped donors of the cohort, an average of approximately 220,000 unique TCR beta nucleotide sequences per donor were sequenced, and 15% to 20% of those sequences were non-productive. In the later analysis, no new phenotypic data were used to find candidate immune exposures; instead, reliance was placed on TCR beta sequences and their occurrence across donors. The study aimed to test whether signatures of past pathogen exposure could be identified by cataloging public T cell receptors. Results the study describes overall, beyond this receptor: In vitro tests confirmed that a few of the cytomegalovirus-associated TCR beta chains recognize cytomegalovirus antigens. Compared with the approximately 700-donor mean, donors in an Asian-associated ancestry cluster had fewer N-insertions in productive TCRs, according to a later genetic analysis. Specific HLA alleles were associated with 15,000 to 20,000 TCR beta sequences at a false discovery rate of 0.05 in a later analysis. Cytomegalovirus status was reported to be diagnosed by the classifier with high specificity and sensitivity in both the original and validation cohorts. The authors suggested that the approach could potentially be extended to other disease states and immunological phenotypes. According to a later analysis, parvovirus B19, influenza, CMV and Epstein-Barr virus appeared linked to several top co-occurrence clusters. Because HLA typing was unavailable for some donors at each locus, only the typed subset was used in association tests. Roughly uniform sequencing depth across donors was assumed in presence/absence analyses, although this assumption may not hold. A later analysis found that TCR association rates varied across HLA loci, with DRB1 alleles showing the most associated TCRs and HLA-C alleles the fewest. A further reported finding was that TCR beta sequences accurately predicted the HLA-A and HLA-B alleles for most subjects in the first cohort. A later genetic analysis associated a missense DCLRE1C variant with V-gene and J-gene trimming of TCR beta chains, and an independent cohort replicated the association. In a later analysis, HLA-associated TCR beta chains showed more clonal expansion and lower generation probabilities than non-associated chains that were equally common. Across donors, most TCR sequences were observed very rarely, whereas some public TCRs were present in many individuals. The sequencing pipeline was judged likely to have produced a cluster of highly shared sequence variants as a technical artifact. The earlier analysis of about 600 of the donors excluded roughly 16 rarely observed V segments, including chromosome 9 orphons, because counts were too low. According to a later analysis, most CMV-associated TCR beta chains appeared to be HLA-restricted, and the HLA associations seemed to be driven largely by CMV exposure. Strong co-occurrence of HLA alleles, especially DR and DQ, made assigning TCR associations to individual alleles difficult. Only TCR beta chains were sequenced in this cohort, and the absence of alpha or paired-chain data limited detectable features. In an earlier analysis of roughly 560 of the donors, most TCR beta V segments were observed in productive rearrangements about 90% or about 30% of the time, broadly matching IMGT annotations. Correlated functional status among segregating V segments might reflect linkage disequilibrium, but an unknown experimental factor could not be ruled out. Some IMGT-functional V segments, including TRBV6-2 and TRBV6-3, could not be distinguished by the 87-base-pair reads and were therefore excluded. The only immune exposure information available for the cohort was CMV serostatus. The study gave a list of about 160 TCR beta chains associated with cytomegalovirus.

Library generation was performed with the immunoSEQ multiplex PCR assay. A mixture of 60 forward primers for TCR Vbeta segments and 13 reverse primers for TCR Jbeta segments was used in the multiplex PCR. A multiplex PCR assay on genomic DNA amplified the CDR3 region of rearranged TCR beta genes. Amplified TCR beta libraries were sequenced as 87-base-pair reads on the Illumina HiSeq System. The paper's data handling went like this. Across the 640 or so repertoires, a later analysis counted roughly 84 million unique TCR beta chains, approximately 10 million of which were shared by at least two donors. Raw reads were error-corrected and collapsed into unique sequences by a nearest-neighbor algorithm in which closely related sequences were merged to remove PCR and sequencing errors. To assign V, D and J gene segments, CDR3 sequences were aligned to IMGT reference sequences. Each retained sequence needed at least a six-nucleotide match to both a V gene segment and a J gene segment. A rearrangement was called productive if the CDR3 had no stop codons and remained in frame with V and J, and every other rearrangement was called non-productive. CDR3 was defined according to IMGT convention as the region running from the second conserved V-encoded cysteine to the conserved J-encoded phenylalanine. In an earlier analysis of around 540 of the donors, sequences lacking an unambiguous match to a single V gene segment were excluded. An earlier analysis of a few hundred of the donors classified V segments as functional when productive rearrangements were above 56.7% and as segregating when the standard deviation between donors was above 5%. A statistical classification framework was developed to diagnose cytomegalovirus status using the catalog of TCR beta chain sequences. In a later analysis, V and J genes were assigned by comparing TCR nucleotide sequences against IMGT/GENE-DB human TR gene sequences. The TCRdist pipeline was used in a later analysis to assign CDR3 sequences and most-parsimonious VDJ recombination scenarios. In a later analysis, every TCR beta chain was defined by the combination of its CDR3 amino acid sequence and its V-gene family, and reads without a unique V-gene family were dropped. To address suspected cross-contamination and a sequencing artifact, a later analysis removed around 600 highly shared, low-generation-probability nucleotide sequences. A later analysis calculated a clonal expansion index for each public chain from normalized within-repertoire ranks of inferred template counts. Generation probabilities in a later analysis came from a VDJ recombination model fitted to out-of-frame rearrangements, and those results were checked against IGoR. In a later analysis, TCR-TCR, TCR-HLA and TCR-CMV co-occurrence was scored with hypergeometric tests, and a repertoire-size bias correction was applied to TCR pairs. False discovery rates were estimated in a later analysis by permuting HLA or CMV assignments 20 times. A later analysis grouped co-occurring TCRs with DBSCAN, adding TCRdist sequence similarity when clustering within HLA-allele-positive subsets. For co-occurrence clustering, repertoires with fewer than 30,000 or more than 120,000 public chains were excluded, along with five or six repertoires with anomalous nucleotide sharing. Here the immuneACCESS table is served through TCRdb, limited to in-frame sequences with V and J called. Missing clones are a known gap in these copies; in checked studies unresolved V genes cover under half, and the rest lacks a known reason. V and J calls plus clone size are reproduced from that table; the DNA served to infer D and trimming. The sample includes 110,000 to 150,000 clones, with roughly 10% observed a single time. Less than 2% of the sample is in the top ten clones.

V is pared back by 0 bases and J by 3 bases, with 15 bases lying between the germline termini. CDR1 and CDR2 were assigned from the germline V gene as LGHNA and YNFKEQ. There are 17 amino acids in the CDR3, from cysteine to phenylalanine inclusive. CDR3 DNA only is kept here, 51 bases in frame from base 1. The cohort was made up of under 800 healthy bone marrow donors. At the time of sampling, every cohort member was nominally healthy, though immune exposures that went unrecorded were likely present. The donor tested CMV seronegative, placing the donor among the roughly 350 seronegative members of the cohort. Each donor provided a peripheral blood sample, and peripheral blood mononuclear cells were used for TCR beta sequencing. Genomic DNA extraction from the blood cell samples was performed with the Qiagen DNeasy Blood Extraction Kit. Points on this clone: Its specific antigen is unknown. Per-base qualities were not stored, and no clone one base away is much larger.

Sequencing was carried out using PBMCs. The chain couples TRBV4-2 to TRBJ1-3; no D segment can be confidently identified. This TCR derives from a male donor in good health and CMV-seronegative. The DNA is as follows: TGTGCCAGCAGCCAAGATATTGCGGTCAAGCATGGAAACACCATATATTTT. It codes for CASSQDIAVKHGNTIYF.